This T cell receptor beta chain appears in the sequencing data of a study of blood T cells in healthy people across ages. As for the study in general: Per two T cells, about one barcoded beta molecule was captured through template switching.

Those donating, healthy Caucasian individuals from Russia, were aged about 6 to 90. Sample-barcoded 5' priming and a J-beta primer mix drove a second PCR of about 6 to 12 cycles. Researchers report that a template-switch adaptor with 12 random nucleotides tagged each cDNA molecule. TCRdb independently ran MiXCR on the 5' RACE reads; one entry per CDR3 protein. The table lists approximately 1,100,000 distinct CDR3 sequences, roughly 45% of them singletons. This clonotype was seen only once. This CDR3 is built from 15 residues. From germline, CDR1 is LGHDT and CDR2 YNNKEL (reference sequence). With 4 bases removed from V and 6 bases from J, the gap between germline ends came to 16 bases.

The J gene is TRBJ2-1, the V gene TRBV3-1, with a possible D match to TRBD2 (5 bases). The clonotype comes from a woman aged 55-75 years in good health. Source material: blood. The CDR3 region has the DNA TGTGCCAGCAGCCCGGTCCAGATGGGGAGCAATGAGCAGTTCTTC. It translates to CASSPVQMGSNEQFF.